The text below deals with one T cell receptor beta chain. Its antigen is as yet unknown. The source of the sample is a study of T cell responses to AZD1222 COVID-19 vaccine. Second-dose recipients at about 4 or about 12 weeks were treated as one pooled group. Study-wide results and caveats: Among vaccine-associated CD4 TCRs, coverage spanned spike, with dominance at 160-218 and 743-854. Clonal diversity may have been underestimated, and the donors were mostly white British, with more females than males.

CDR1 is SEHNR and CDR2 is FQNEAQ in the germline V gene (reference sequence). The CDR3 sequence is 17 residues long. V lost 4 bases and J lost 0; bases outside the gene matches: 10. The table came from immunoSEQ multiplex PCR; TCRdb's copy has only in-frame clones and leaves some out. The table has some 120,000 clones, 92% seen once. This chain connects TRBV7-9 to TRBJ2-7; 9 bases are shared with TRBD1. The origin of this receptor is an adult who received the AZD1222 COVID-19 vaccine. Source: peripheral blood, taken 28 days after the second AZD1222 dose. The CDR3: CASSSTTGTGPSYEQYF. The DNA for the CDR3 is TGTGCCAGCAGCTCTACGACCGGGACAGGGCCCTCCTACGAGCAGTACTTC.